This T cell receptor beta chain was identified in a study of T-cell reconstitution after alpha-beta-depleted transplantation in children. Study-wide results and limits: Alpha-beta T cells present about two months after transplant were reported to originate from several hundred expanded graft clones. Fresh T-cell production supplied most of the T-cell counts and diversity seen one year after transplant.

V lost 9 bases and J lost 5, with 18 bases in between. Germline V CDR1 and CDR2: SGHDT, YYEEEE. This CDR3 contains 15 residues. This clonotype was recorded many times. Its antigen is undetermined. The library targeted TCRbeta and was prepared with unique molecular identifiers. TCRdb passed the PCR reads through MiXCR, listing each CDR3 protein once. The table shows 450,000 to 550,000 distinct CDR3 sequences, with about 10% occurring only once. The TCR comes from a female patient aged 2-9 years who had a stem cell transplant for aplastic anemia, so the T cells may come from the graft donor. V and J are TRBV5-6 and TRBJ2-6; D remains ambiguous. The material was PBMCs, mostly from graft donor cells, obtained 180 days after TCRalphabeta/CD19-depleted stem cell transplant. The CDR3 sequence is CATLETGLRANVLTF. CDR3 in DNA: TGTGCCACACTGGAGACTGGCCTCAGGGCCAACGTCCTGACTTTC.